This entry is about one T cell receptor beta chain. Its antigen remains unidentified. It has no much larger one-base neighbor in the sample; base qualities were not kept. Libraries were constructed by the immunoSEQ multiplex PCR assay. From the authors' description of their analysis: A statistical classification framework was built for diagnosing cytomegalovirus status from the catalog of TCR beta chain sequences. As stored in TCRdb, this immuneACCESS dataset retains in-frame rearrangements with V and J assigned. A fraction of the clones does not appear; measured against another copy, unresolved V genes explain less than half of the discrepancy, and the remainder lacks a known reason. That table is the source of V, J and clone size, and D and trimming were worked out from the DNA. Counted in this sample were under 200,000 clones; less than 95% of them appeared once. The ten largest make up roughly 3% of the sample.

The sample is drawn from a study of cytomegalovirus exposure and HLA in healthy donors (dated by TCRdb to about 2017). About the study as a whole: According to a later analysis, one platform produced both the approximately 110 validation repertoires and the 730 or so repertoires of the first cohort. High-throughput TCR immunosequencing, statistical association of individual TCRs with disease status, and machine learning were combined to predict cytomegalovirus infection status. The study aimed to test whether cataloging public T cell receptors could reveal signatures of past pathogen exposure. Besides the first cohort of about 730 subjects, a separate validation cohort made up of roughly 120 different subjects was used.

Donors formed part of the validation cohort, which comprised over a hundred subjects and was distinct from the first cohort of some 700 subjects. The germline V gene yields SGDLS for CDR1 and YYNGEE for CDR2. V is trimmed back by 0 bases and J by 1 base, and the junction contains 2 bases that no gene match accounts for. There are 15 amino acids in the CDR3, from cysteine to phenylalanine inclusive. Only the CDR3 region is kept as DNA, spanning 45 bases read in frame from base 1. The investigation overall reported the following: Most TCR sequences were seen in very few donors, while some public TCRs were found in many individuals. In both the original and validation cohorts, the classifier was reported to diagnose cytomegalovirus status with high specificity and sensitivity. The authors suggested that the approach could potentially be generalized to other disease states and immunological phenotypes. A later analysis found that TCRs clustered in the first cohort also tended to co-occur in the roughly 120 validation repertoires, with approximately 95% of cluster scores above 0. A later analysis lacked HLA typing for the validation cohort, so it scored co-occurrence in that cohort across all 120 or so repertoires. A total of fewer than 200 TCR beta chains were listed by the study as associated with cytomegalovirus. In vitro tests confirmed that a few of the cytomegalovirus-associated TCR beta chains recognize cytomegalovirus antigens.

The chain is encoded by TRBV9 joined to TRBJ2-3; 7 bases in between match TRBD2. The sequencing sample was made of PBMCs. This clonotype originated in a young woman in good health and CMV-seropositive. The CDR3 here reads CASSVGAGGTDTQYF. The nucleotide sequence reads as follows: TGTGCCAGCAGCGTAGGGGCGGGAGGCACAGATACGCAGTATTTT.